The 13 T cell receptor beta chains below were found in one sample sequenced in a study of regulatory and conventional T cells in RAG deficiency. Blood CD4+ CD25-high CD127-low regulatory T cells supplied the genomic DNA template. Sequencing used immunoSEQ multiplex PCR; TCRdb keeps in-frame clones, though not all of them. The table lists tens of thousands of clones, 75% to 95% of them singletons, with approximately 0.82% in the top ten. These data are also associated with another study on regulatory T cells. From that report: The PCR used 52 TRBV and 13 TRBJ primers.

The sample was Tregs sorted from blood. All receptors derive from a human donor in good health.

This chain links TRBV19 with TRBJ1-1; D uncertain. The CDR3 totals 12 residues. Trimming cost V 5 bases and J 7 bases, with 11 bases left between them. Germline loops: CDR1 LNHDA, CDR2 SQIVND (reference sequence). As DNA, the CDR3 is TGTGCCAGTAGTCGTGTGAGGAATGAAGCTTTCTTT. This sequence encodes CASSRVRNEAFF. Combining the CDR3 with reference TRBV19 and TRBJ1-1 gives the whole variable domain DGGITQSPKYLFRKEGQNVTLSCEQNLNHDAMYWYRQDPGQGLRLIYYSQIVNDFQKGDIAEGYSVSREKKESFPLTVTSAQKNPTAFYLCASSRVRNEAFFGQGTRLTVV.

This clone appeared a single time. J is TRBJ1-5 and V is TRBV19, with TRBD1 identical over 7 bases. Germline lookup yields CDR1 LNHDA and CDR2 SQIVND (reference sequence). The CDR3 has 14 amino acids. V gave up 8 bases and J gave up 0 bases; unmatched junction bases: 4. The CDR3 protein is CASRTGVSNQPQHF. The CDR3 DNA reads TGTGCCAGTCGAACAGGGGTTAGCAATCAGCCCCAGCATTTT. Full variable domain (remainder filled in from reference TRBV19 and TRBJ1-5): DGGITQSPKYLFRKEGQNVTLSCEQNLNHDAMYWYRQDPGQGLRLIYYSQIVNDFQKGDIAEGYSVSREKKESFPLTVTSAQKNPTAFYLCASRTGVSNQPQHFGDGTRLSIL.

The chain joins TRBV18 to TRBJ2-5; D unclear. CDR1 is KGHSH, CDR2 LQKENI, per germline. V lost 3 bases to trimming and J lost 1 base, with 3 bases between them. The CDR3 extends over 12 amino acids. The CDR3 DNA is TGTGCCAGCTCACCCGGCCAAGAGACCCAGTACTTC. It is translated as CASSPGQETQYF.

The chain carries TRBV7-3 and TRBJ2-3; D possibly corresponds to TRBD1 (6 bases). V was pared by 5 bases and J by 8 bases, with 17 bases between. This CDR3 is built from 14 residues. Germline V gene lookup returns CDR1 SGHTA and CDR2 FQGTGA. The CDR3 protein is CASSLQGRGGTQYF. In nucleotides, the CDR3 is TGTGCCAGCAGCCTACAGGGAAGGGGCGGTACGCAGTATTTT.

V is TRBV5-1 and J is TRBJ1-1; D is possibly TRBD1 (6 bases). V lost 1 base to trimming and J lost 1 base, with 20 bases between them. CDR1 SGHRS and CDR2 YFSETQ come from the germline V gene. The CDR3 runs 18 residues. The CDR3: CASSLFGLSGAGNTEAFF. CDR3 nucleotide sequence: TGCGCCAGCAGCTTGTTCGGTCTCTCGGGGGCTGGGAACACTGAAGCTTTCTTT.

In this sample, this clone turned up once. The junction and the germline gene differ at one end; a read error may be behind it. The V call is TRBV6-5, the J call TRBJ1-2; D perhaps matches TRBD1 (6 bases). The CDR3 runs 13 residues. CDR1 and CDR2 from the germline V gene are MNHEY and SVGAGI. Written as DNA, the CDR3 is TGTGCCAGCAATTACAGGGACTACTATGGCTACACCTTC. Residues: CASNYRDYYGYTF.

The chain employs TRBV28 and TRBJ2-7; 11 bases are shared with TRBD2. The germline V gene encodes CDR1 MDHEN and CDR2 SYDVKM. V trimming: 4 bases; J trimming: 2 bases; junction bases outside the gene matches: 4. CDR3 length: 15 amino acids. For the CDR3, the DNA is TGTGCCAGCAGTTGGGCTAGCGGGAGGACCTACGAGCAGTACTTC. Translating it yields CASSWASGRTYEQYF. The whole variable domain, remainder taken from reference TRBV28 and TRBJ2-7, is DVKVTQSSRYLVKRTGEKVFLECVQDMDHENMFWYRQDPGLGLRLIYFSYDVKMKEKGDIPEGYSVSREKKERFSLILESASTNQTSMYLCASSWASGRTYEQYFGPGTRLTVT.

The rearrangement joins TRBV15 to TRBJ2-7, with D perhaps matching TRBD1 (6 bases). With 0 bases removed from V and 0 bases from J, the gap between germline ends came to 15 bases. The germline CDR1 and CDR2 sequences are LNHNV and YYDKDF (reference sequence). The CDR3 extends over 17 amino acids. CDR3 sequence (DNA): TGTGCCACCAGCAGAGATGTCTTGGGGGCTTACTCCTACGAGCAGTACTTC. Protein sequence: CATSRDVLGAYSYEQYF.

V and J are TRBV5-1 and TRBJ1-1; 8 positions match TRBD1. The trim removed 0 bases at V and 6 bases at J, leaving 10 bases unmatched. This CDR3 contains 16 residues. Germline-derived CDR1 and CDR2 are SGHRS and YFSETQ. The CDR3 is CASSLGTGWVIAEAFF. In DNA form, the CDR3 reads TGCGCCAGCAGCTTGGGGACAGGGTGGGTGATCGCTGAAGCTTTCTTT.

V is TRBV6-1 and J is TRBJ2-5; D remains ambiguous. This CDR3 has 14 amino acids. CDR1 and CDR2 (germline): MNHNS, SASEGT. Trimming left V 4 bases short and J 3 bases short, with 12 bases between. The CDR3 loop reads CASSGLTVKETQYF. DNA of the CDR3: TGTGCCAGCAGTGGGTTAACAGTTAAAGAGACCCAGTACTTC.

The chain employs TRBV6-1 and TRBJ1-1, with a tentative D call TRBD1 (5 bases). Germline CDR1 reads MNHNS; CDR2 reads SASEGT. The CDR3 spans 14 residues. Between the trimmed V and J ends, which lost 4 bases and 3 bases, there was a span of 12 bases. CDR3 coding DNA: TGTGCCAGCAGTGCCCGACAGATATACACTGAAGCTTTCTTT. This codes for CASSARQIYTEAFF.

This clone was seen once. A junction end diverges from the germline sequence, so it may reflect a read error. The DNA for the CDR3 is TGTGCTAGCAGCTTTCGTGGGCGGGAGACCCAGTACTTC. As protein: CASSFRGRETQYF. This sequence joins TRBV7-7 and TRBJ2-5, with D unresolved. This CDR3 is built from 13 residues. Germline V CDR1 and CDR2: SSHAT, FNYEAQ (reference sequence). Complete variable domain (other parts from reference TRBV7-7 and TRBJ2-5): GAGVSQSPRYKVTKRGQDVTLRCDPISSHATLYWYQQALGQGPEFLTYFNYEAQPDKSGLPSDRFSAERPEGSISTLTIQRTEQRDSAMYRCASSFRGRETQYFGPGTRLLVL.

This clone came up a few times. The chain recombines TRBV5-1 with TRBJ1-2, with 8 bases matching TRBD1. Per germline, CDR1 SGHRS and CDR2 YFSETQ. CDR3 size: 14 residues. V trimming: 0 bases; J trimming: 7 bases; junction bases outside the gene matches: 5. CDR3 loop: CASSLEDRDGGYTF. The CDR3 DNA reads TGCGCCAGCAGCTTGGAGGACAGGGATGGTGGCTACACCTTC.